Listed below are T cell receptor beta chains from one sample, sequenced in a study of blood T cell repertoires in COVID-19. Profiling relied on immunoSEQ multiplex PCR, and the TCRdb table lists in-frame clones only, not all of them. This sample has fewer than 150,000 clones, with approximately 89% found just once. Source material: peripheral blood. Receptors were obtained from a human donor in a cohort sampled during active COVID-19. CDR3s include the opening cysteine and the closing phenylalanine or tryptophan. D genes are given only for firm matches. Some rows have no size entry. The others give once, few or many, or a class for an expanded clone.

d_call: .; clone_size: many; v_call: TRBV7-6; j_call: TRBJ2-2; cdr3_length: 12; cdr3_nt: TGTGCCAGCCGAACTAACACCGGGGAGCTGTTTTTT; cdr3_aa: CASRTNTGELFF
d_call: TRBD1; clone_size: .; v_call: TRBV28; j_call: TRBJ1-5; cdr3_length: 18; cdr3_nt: TGTGCCAGCAGTTTATGGGGGGGAGGGACAGGAAGTCGTCAGCCCCAGCATTTT; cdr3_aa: CASSLWGGGTGSRQPQHF
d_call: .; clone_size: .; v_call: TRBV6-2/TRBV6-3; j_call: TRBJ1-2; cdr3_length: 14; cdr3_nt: TGTGCCAGCAGCTTCAGTCTCGAGCGAGGGGGCTACACCTTC; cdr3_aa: CASSFSLERGGYTF
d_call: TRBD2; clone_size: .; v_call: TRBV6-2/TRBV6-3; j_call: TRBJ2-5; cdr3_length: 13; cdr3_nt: TGTGCCAGCAGTTACTGGGGGGGAGAGACCCAGTACTTC; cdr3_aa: CASSYWGGETQYF
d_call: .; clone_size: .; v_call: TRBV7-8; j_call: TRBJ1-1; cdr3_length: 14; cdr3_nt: TGTGCCAGCAGCTTAGCCAGGGTGAACACTGAAGCTTTCTTT; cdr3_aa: CASSLARVNTEAFF
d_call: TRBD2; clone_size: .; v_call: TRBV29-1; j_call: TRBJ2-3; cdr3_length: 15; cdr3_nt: TGCAGCGTTGAAGGACTAGCGACCCACACAGATACGCAGTATTTT; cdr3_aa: CSVEGLATHTDTQYF
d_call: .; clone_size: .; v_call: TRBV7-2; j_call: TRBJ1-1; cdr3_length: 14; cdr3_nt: TGTGCCAGCAGCTTTGATCCCGGCCGGAGCGAAGCTTTCTTT; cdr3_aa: CASSFDPGRSEAFF
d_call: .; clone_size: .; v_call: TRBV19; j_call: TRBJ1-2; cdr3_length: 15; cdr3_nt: TGTGCCAGTAGTATAAGCGTGGCAGACAACTATGGCTACACCTTC; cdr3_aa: CASSISVADNYGYTF
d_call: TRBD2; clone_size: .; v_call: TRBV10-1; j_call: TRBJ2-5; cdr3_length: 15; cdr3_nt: TGCGCCAGCAGGGGCGGACTAGCGGGATGGGAGACCCAGTACTTC; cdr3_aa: CASRGGLAGWETQYF
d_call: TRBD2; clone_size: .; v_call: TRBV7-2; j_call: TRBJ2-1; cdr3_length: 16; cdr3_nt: TGTGCCAGCAGCTTAGTAAGGGCGGGGGGGAACAATGAGCAGTTCTTC; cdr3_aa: CASSLVRAGGNNEQFF
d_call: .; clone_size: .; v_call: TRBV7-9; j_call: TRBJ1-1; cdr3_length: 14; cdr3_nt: TGTGCCAGCACCTTTAGCTCGGTACCCTTTGAAGCTTTCTTT; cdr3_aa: CASTFSSVPFEAFF
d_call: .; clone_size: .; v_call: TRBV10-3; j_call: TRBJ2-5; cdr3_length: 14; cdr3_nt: TGTGCCATCCGGGACGGGGGGCCAGAAGAGACCCAGTACTTC; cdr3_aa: CAIRDGGPEETQYF
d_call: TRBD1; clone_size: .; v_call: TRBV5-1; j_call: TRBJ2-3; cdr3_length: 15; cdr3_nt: TGCGCCAGCGGGACAGCTCAAGCTAGCACAGATACGCAGTATTTT; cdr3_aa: CASGTAQASTDTQYF
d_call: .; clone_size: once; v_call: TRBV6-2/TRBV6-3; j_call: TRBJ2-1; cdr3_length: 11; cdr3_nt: TGTGCCAGCAGTTTCTTCGATGAGCAGTTCTTC; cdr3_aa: CASSFFDEQFF
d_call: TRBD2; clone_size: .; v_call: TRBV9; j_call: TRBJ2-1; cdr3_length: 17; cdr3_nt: TGTGCCAGCAGCGTAGGGCCTTCTAGCGGACGCTACAATGAGCAGTTCTTC; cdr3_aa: CASSVGPSSGRYNEQFF
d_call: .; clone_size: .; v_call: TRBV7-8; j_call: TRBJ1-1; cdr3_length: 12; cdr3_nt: TGTGCCAGCAGCAGCGGGGTTCACGAAGCTTTCTTT; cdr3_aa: CASSSGVHEAFF
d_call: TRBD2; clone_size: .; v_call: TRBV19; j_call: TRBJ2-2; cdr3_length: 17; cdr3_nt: TGTGCCAGTAGTATAGAAGGACTAGCGGGGCACACCGGGGAGCTGTTTTTT; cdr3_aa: CASSIEGLAGHTGELFF
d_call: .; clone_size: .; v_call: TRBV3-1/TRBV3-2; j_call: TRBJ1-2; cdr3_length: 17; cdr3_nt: TGTGCCAGCAGCCAAGAGGGCGGACAGCCCCCTAACTATGGCTACACCTTC; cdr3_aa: CASSQEGGQPPNYGYTF
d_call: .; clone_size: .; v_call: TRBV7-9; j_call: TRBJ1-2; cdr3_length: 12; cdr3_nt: TGTGCCAGCAGCTTCGCCAGTCATGGCTACACCTTC; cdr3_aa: CASSFASHGYTF
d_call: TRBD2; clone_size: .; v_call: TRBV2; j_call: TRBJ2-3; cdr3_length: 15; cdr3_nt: TGTGCCAGCAGTCCATTGACTAGCGGATCAGATACGCAGTATTTT; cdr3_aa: CASSPLTSGSDTQYF
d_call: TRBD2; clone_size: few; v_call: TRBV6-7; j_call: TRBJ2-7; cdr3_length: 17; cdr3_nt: TGTGCCAGCAGTGACGCCCTAGGAGGGCGGGGGAACTACGAGCAGTACTTC; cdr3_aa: CASSDALGGRGNYEQYF
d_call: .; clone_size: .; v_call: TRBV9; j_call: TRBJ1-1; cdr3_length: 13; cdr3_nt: TGTGCCAGCAGCAATACGGGGAACACTGAAGCTTTCTTT; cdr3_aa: CASSNTGNTEAFF
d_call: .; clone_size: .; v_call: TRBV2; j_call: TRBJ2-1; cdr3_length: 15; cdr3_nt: TGTGCCAGCAGTGTCGAAACAGGGAGTATGAATGAGCAGTTCTTC; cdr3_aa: CASSVETGSMNEQFF
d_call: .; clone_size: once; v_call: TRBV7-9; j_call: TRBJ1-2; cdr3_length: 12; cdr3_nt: TGTGCCAGCAGCTTAGATCCAGGTGGCTACACCTTC; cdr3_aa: CASSLDPGGYTF
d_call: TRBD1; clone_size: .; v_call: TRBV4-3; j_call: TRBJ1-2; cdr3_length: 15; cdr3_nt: TGCGCCAGCAGCCAAGGAGGGACAGGGTACTATGGCTACACCTTC; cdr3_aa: CASSQGGTGYYGYTF
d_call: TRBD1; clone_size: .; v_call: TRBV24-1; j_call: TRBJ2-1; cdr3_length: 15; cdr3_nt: TGTGCCACCAGTGAGACAGGGGGCGCGGGGTATGAGCAGTTCTTC; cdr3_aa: CATSETGGAGYEQFF
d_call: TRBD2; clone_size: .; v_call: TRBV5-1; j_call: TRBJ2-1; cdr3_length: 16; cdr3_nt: TGCGCCAGCAGCTTGTTTCTAGCGGGGACTAGGGATGAGCAGTTCTTC; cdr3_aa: CASSLFLAGTRDEQFF
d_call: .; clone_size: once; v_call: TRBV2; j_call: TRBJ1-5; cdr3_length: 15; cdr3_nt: TGTGCCAGCAGTGTTGGGGGCAGGGCTATGCAGCCCCAGCATTTT; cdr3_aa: CASSVGGRAMQPQHF